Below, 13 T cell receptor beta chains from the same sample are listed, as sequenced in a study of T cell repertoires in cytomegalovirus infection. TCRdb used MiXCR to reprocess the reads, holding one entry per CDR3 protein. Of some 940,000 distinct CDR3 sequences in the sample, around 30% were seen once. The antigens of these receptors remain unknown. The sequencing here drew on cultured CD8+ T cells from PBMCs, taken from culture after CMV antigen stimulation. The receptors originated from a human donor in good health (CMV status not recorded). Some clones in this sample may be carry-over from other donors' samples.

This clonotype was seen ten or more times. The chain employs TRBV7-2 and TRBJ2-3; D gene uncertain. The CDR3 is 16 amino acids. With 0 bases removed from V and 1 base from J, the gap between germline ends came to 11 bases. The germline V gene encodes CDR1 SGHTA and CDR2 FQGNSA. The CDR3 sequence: CASSLALGFGTDTQYF. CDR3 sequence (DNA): TGTGCCAGCAGCTTAGCTCTAGGATTTGGCACAGATACGCAGTATTTT.

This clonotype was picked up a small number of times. The CDR3 loop reads CASIYRDRAHDGGYTF. The DNA of the CDR3 is TGTGCCAGCATCTACCGGGACAGGGCCCACGATGGTGGCTACACCTTC. The rearrangement uses TRBV7-9 and TRBJ1-2; 9 bases agree with TRBD1. V was pared by 7 bases and J by 7 bases, with 16 bases of the junction left unmatched. Germline V lookup: CDR1 SEHNR, CDR2 FQNEAQ (reference sequence). This CDR3 region has 16 residues.

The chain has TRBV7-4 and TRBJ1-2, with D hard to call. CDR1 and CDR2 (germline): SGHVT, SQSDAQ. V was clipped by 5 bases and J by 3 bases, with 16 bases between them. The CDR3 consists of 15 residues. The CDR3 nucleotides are TGTGCCAGCAGCGCTCCGGGCAGGTTGTACTATGGCTACACCTTC. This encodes CASSAPGRLYYGYTF.

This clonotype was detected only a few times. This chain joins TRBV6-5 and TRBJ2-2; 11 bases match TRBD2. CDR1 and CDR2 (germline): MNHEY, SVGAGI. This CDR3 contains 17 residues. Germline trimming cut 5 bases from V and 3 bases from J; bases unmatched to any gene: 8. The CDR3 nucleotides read TGTGCCAGCAGTACCCCACTAGCGGGGGAACACACCGGGGAGCTGTTTTTT. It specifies CASSTPLAGEHTGELFF.

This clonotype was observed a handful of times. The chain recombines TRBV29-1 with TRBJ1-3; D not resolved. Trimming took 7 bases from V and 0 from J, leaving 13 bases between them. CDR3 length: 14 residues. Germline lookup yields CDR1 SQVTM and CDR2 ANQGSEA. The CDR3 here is CSARVPSSGNTIYF. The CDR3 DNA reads TGCAGCGCCCGGGTGCCTAGCTCTGGAAACACCATATATTTT.

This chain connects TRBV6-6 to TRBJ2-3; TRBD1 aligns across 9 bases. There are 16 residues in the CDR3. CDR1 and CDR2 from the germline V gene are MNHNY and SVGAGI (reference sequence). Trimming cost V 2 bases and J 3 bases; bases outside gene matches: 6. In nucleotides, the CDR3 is TGTGCCAGCAGTTACCCCCGGGACAGGGATACAGATACGCAGTATTTT. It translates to CASSYPRDRDTDTQYF.

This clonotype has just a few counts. The CDR3 DNA reads TGTGCCAGTGCCCCGGGATGGGCCTACGAGCAGTACTTC. Amino acid sequence: CASAPGWAYEQYF. The V call is TRBV19, the J call TRBJ2-7; D may be TRBD2 (5 bases). The length of the CDR3 is 13 residues. Germline V gives CDR1 LNHDA, CDR2 SQIVND (reference sequence). Trimming pared 8 bases from V and 2 bases from J, leaving 13 bases between.

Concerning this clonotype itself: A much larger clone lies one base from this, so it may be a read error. CDR3 residues: CASTRTGGKAKAFF. DNA of the CDR3: TGTGCCAGCACCAGGACAGGGGGGAAGGCTAAAGCTTTCTTT. This chain uses TRBV7-2 with TRBJ1-1, with 10 nucleotides matching TRBD1. Trimming removed 7 bases from V and 9 bases from J; junction bases left unmatched: 11. The CDR3 has 14 amino acids. Germline assignment: CDR1 SGHTA and CDR2 FQGNSA.

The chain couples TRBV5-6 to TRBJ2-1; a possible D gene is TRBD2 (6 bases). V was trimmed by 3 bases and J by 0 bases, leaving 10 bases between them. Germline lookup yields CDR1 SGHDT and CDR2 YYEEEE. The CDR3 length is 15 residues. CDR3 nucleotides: TGTGCCAGCAGCTCTTACGGGAGCTCCTACAATGAGCAGTTCTTC. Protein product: CASSSYGSSYNEQFF.

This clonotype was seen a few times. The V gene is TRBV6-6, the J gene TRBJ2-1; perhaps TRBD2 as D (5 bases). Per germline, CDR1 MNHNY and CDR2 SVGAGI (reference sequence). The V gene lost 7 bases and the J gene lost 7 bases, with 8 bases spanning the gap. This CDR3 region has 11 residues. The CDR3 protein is CASIRDNEQFF. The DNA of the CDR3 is TGTGCCAGCATCCGGGATAATGAGCAGTTCTTC.

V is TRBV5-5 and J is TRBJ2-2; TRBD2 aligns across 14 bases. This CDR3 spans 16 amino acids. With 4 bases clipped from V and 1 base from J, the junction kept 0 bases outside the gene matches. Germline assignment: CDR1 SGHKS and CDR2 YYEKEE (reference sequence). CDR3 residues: CASSGTSGGNTGELFF. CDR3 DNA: TGTGCCAGCAGCGGGACTAGCGGGGGGAACACCGGGGAGCTGTTTTTT.

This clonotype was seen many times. CDR3 amino acids: CASSTNTRGSVGTEAFF. CDR3 sequence (DNA): TGTGCCAGCAGCACCAACACCAGGGGCTCGGTGGGCACTGAAGCTTTCTTT. V usage is TRBV7-8 and J usage is TRBJ1-1; the D gene is possibly TRBD1 (6 bases). V gave up 5 bases and J gave up 4 bases, with 23 bases separating them. The CDR3 length is 17 residues. From germline, CDR1 is SGHVS and CDR2 FQNEAQ.

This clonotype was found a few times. CDR3 DNA sequence: TGTGCCAGCAGCTTATGGACTAGCGGGGCCCCTGGAAGCTCCGGGGAGCTGTTTTTT. Residues: CASSLWTSGAPGSSGELFF. V gene TRBV11-2 combines with J gene TRBJ2-2, with 12 bases aligning to TRBD2. The V segment lost 2 bases and the J segment 6 bases; nucleotides outside the gene matches: 13. This CDR3 region has 19 residues. Germline loops: CDR1 SGHAT, CDR2 FQNNGV.